A single TCR beta chain is shown here with its context. Its matching antigen is unknown. Additional DNA sequences in this sample encode the identical CDR3. The assay was immunoSEQ multiplex PCR, and TCRdb's table has in-frame clones only and misses some. The sample has about 1.4 million clones, around 97% seen once; the top ten hold roughly 1.1%. This record comes from a study of shared clonotypes between healthy human individuals. Regarding the study as a whole: Sharing across a handful of donors was seen in 4% to 6.5% of naive CD4 clonotypes.

The V end lost 1 base, the J end lost 2 bases, and 12 bases lay between the germline ends. Germline V gene data show CDR1 as MNHEY and CDR2 as SMNVEV (reference sequence). The CDR3 runs to 15 residues. The chain uses TRBV27 and TRBJ2-7; no firm D call. The sample consisted of naive CD4+ T cells sorted from blood. Described subset: CD45RA+ positively selected. The clonotype originates from a man younger than 45 in good health. CDR3 coding DNA: TGTGCCAGCAGTTTATTCCTGGGCCGCCCCTACGAGCAGTACTTC. Protein sequence: CASSLFLGRPYEQYF.